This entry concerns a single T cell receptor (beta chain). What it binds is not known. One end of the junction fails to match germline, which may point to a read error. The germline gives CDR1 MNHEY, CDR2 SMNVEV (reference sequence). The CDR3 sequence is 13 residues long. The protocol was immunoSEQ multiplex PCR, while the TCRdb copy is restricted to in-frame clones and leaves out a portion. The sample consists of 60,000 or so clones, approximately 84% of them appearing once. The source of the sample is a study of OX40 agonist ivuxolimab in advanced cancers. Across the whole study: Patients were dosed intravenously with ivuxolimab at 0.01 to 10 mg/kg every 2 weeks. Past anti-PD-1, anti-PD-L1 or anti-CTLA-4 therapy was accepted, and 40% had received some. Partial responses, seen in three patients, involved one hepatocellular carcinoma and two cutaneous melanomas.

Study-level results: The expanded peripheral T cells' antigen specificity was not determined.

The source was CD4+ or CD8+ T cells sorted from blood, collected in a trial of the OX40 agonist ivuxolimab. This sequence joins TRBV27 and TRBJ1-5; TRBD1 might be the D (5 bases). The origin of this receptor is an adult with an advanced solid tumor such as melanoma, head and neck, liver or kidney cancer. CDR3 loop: CAGSGGGNQPQHF. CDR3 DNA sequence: TGTGCCGGCAGTGGGGGTGGCAATCAGCCCCAGCATTTT.